This T cell receptor (beta chain) was observed in a study of beta chain features in type 1 diabetes. Study-wide points: All four CD4+ subsets of Type 1 diabetes patients contained TCRB CDR3s that were moderately but significantly shorter.

This clone came up a few times. No antigen is known for it. CDR3 length: 11 residues. Trimming pared 8 bases from V and 5 bases from J, leaving 7 bases between. CDR1 and CDR2 (germline): MNHEY, SMNVEV (reference sequence). The isolated RNA, all of it, was reverse transcribed, so expressed TCRB transcripts were what got sequenced. TCRdb's table, derived via immunoSEQ multiplex PCR, lists solely in-frame clones and lacks some. The data show some 140,000 clones, around 8.8% seen once. The sample taken for sequencing was central memory CD4+ T cells from blood. The rearrangement uses TRBV27 and TRBJ2-1, with unresolved D. This sequence was found in a man between 25 and 39 years old with type 1 diabetes. The CDR3 is CASGGHNEQFF. The CDR3 bases are TGTGCCAGCGGCGGCCACAATGAGCAGTTCTTC.